This T cell receptor beta chain is from a study of T cells in Graves' hyperthyroidism and ophthalmopathy. Overall study: Peripheral blood was obtained at initial diagnosis, preceding any treatment. General observations from the study: Ophthalmopathy was predicted by the model a median of roughly 6.7 months ahead of onset.

Comments on this clonotype: Antigen unknown.

CDR3 length: 14 amino acids. The V segment lost 6 bases and the J segment 4 bases; nucleotides outside the gene matches: 8. The study excluded patients with uncontrolled infection, other autoimmune disease, pregnancy or lactation. Fresh peripheral blood, approximately 9.1 ml, was the source of the PBMCs. TCR beta CDR3 regions were amplified from RNA. With the HTBI primer set, the TCR CDR3 went through a first round of RT-PCR. TCRdb reprocessed the multiplex PCR reads with MiXCR, giving one entry per CDR3 protein. The data contain roughly 800,000 distinct CDR3 sequences, 38% of them singletons. Sequenced material: blood. The origin of this receptor is a man aged 18 to 30 with Graves' hyperthyroidism. This rearrangement joins TRBV12-3 or TRBV12-4 to TRBJ2-5; the match to TRBD1 covers 7 bases. CDR3 DNA: TGTGCCAGCAGCCCCACAGGGGAAGCAGAGACCCAGTACTTC. This sequence encodes CASSPTGEAETQYF.